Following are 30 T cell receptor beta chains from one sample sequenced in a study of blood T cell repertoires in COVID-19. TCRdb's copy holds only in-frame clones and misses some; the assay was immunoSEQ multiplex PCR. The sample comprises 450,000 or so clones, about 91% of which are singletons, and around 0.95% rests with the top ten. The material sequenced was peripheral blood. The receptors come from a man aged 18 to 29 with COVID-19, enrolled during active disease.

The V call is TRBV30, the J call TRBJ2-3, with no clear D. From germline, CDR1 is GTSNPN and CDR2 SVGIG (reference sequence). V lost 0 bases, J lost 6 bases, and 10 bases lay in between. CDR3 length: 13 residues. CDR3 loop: CAWSVSGSDTQYF. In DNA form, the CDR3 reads TGTGCCTGGAGTGTTTCAGGAAGCGATACGCAGTATTTT.

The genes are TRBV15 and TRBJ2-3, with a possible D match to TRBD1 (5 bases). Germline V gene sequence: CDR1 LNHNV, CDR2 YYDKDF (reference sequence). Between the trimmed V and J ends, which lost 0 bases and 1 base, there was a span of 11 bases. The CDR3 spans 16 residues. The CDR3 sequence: CATSRDGGRGTDTQYF. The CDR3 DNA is TGTGCCACCAGCAGAGATGGTGGCAGGGGCACAGATACGCAGTATTTT.

The CDR3 sequence is CASSVATEAFF. The CDR3 nucleotides are TGTGCCAGCAGTGTGGCCACTGAAGCTTTCTTT. The genes are TRBV2 and TRBJ1-1; D unclear. The CDR3 sequence is 11 residues long. Germline V gene lookup returns CDR1 SNHLY and CDR2 FYNNEI. V lost 4 bases, J lost 4 bases, and 4 bases lay in between.

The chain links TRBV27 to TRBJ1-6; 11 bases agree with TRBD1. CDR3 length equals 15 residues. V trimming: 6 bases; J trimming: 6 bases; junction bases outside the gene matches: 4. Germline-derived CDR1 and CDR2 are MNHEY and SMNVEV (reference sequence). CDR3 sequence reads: CASRRTGGFNSPLHF. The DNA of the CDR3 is TGTGCCAGCAGGCGGACAGGGGGCTTTAATTCACCCCTCCACTTT.

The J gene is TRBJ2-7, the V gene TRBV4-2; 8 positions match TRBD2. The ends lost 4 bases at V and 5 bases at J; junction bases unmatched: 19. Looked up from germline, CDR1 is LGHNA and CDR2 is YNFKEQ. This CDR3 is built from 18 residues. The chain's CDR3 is CASSPLAGLAGWRDEQYF. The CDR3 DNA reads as TGTGCCAGCAGCCCCTTAGCGGGGCTAGCGGGCTGGCGGGACGAGCAGTACTTC.

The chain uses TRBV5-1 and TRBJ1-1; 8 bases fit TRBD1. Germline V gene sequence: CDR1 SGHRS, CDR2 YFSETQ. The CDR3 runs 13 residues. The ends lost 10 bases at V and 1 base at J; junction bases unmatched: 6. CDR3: CAAPDRANTEAFF. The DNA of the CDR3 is TGCGCCGCTCCGGACAGGGCGAACACTGAAGCTTTCTTT.

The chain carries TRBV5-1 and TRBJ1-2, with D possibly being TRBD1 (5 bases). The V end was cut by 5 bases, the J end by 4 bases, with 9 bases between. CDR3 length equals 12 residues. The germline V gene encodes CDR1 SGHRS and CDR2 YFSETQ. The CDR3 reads CASSMGGYGYTF. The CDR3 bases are TGCGCCAGCAGTATGGGGGGCTATGGCTACACCTTC. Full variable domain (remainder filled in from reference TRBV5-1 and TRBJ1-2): KAGVTQTPRYLIKTRGQQVTLSCSPISGHRSVSWYQQTPGQGLQFLFEYFSETQRNKGNFPGRFSGRQFSNSRSEMNVSTLELGDSALYLCASSMGGYGYTFGSGTRLTVV.

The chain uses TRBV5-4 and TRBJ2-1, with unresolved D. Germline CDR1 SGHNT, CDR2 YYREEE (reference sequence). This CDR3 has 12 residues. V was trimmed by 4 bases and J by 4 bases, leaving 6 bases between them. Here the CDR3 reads CASSVDYNEQFF. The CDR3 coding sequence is TGTGCCAGCAGCGTAGATTACAATGAGCAGTTCTTC.

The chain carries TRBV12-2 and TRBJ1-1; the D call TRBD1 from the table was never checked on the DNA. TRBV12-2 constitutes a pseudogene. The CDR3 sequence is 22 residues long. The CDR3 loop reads CASRLPCLYARDREKGNTEAFF. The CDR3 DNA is TGTGCAAGTCGCCTACCGTGCCTTTATGCTCGGGACAGGGAAAAGGGAAACACTGAAGCTTTCTTT.

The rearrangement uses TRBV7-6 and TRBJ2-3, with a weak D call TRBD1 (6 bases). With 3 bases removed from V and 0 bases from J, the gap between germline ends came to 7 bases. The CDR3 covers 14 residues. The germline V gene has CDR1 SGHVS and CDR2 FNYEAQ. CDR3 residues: CASSFRGSTDTQYF. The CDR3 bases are TGTGCCAGCAGCTTCAGGGGAAGCACAGATACGCAGTATTTT.

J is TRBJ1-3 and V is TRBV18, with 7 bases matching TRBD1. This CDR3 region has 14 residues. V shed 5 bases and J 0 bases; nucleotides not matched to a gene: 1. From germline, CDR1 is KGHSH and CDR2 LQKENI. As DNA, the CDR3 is TGTGCCAGCTCAGGACAGGCCTCTGGAAACACCATATATTTT. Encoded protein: CASSGQASGNTIYF.

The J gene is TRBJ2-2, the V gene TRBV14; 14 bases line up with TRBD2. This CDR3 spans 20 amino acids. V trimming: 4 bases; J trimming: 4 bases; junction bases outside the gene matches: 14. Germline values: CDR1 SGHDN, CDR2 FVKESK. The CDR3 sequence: CASSRQLPGLAGAITGELFF. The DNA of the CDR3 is TGTGCCAGCAGCCGTCAACTCCCGGGACTAGCGGGAGCAATCACCGGGGAGCTGTTTTTT.

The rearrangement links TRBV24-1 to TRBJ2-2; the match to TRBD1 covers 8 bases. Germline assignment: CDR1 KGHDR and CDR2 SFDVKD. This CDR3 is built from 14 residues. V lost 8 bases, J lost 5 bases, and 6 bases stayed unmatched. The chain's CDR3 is CATTSDRATGELFF. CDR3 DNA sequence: TGTGCCACCACCTCGGACAGGGCTACCGGGGAGCTGTTTTTT.

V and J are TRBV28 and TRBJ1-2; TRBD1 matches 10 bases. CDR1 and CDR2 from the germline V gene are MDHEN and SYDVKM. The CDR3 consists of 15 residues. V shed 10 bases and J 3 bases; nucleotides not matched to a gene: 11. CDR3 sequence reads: CATERLGTGDYGYTF. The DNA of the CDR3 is TGTGCCACAGAGAGGTTGGGGACAGGGGACTATGGCTACACCTTC.

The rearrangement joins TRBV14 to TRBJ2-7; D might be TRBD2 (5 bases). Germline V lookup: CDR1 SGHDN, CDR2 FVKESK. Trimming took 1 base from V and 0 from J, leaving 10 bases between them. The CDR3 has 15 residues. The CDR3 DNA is TGTGCCAGCAGCCAAGGACGAACTAGCTCCTACGAGCAGTACTTC. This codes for CASSQGRTSSYEQYF.

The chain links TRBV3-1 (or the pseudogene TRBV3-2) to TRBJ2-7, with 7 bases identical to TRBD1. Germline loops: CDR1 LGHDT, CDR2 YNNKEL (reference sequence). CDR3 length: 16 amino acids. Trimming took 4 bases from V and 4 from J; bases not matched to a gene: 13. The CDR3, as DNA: TGTGCCAGCAGCCGTAGACAGGGCCCAAGAAAATACGAGCAGTACTTC. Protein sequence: CASSRRQGPRKYEQYF.

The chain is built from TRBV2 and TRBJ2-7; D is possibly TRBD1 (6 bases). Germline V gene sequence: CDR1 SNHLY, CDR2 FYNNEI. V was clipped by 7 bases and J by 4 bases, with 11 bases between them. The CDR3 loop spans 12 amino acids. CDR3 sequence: CASKQGIYEQYF. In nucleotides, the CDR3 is TGTGCCAGCAAGCAGGGGATTTACGAGCAGTACTTC.

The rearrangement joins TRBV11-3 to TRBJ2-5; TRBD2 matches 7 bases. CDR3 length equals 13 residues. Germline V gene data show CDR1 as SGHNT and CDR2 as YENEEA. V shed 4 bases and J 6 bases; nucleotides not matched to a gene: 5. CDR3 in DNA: TGTGCCAGCAGCTCCCCCGGGAGGAAGACCCAGTACTTC. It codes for CASSSPGRKTQYF.

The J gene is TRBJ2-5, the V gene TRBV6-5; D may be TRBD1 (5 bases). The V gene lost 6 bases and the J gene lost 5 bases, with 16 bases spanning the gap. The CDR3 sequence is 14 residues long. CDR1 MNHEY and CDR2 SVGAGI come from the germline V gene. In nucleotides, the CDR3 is TGTGCCAGCAGACAGGCTTGGGCGGTGGAGACCCAGTACTTC. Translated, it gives CASRQAWAVETQYF.

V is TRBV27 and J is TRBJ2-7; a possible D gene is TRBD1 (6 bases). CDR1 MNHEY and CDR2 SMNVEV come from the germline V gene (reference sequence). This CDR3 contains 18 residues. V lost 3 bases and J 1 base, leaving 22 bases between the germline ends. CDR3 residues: CASSLVSPSKGVSYEQYF. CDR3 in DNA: TGTGCCAGCAGTTTGGTCTCGCCTTCGAAGGGGGTTTCCTACGAGCAGTACTTC.

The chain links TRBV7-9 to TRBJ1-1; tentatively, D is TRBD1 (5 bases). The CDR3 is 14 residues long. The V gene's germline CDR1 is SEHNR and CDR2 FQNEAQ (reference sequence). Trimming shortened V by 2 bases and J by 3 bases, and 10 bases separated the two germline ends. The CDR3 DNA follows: TGTGCCAGCAGCTTATTGGCGGGGGACACTGAAGCTTTCTTT. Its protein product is CASSLLAGDTEAFF.

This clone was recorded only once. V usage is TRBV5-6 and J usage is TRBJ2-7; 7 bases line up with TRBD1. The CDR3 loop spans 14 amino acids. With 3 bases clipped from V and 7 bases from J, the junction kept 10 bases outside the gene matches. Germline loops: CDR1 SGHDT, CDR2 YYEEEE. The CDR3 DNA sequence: TGTGCCAGCAGCTGGTGGGACAGAGTCGAGGAGCAGTACTTC. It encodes CASSWWDRVEEQYF.

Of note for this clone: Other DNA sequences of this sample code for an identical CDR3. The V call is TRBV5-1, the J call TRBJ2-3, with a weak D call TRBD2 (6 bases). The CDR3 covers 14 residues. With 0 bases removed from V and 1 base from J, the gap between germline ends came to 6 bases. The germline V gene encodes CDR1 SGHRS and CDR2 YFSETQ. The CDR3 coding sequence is TGCGCCAGCAGCTTGGGCGGGGGCACAGATACGCAGTATTTT. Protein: CASSLGGGTDTQYF.

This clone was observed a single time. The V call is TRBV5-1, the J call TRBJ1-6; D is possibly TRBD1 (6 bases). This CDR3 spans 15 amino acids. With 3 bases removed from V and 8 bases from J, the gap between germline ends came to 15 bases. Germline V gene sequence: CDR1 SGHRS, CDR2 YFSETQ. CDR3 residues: CASSWKGDTDSPLHF. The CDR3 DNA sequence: TGCGCCAGCAGCTGGAAGGGGGACACAGATTCACCCCTCCACTTT.

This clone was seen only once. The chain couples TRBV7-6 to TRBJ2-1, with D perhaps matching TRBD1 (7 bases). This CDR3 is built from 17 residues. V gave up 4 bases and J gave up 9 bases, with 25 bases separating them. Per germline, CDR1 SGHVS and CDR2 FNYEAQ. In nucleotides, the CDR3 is TGTGCCAGCAGCTCACGCATAAACGGACAGGAGGGGAGTGAGCAGTTCTTC. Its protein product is CASSSRINGQEGSEQFF. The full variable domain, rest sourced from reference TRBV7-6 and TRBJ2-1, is GAGVSQSPRYKVTKRGQDVALRCDPISGHVSLYWYRQALGQGPEFLTYFNYEAQQDKSGLPNDRFSAERPEGSISTLTIQRTEQRDSAMYRCASSSRINGQEGSEQFFGPGTRLTVL.

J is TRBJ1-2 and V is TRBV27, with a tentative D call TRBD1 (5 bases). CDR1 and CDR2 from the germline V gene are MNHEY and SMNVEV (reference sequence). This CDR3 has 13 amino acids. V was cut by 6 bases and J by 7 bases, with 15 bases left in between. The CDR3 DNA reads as TGTGCCAGCAGCCGGTGGAGGGGTTTTGGCTACACCTTC. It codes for CASSRWRGFGYTF.

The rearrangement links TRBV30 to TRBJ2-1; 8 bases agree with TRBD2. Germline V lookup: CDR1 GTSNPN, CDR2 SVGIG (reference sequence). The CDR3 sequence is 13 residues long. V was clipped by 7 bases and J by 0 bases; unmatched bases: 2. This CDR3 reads CALAGNSYNEQFF. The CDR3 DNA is TGTGCCTTAGCGGGAAACTCCTACAATGAGCAGTTCTTC.

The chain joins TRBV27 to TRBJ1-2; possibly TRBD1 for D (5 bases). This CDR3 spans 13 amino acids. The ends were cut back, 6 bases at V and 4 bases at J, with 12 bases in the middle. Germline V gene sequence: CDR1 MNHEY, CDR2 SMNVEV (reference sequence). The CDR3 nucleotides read TGTGCCAGCAGGGGGACGGGGGGCTATGGCTACACCTTC. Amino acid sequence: CASRGTGGYGYTF.

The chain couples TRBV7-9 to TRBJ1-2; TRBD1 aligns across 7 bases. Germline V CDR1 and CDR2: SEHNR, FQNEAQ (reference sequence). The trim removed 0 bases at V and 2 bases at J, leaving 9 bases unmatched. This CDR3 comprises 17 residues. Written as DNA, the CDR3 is TGTGCCAGCAGCTTAGCAGTCCCGGGACAGACCAACTATGGCTACACCTTC. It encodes CASSLAVPGQTNYGYTF. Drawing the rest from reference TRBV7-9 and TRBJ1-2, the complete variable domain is DTGVSQNPRHKITKRGQNVTFRCDPISEHNRLYWYRQTLGQGPEFLTYFQNEAQLEKSRLLSDRFSAERPKGSFSTLEIQRTEQGDSAMYLCASSLAVPGQTNYGYTFGSGTRLTVV.

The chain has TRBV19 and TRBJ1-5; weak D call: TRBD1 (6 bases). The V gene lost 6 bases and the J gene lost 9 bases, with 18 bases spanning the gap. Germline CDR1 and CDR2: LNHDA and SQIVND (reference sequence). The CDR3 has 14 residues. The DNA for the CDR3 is TGTGCCAGTAGCTCTGGGGGGGGCCCGGGGCCCCAGCATTTT. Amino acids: CASSSGGGPGPQHF.